This TCR beta chain is drawn from a study of OX40 agonist ivuxolimab in advanced cancers. Germline CDR1 and CDR2: MNHNS and SASEGT. The CDR3 has 17 amino acids. V shed 4 bases and J 0 bases; nucleotides not matched to a gene: 7. The method was immunoSEQ multiplex PCR; TCRdb's version includes in-frame clones alone and lacks a portion of them. The table has around 77,000 clones, around 91% seen once; the top ten hold roughly 1%. Sample: CD4+ or CD8+ T cells sorted from blood, taken in a trial of the OX40 agonist ivuxolimab. This sequence originates from an adult with an advanced solid tumor such as melanoma, head and neck, liver or kidney cancer. The chain employs TRBV6-1 and TRBJ1-3, with TRBD1 matching over 9 bases. The CDR3, as DNA: TGTGCCAGCAGTGGAGGACAGGGGTCCCTCTCTGGAAACACCATATATTTT. This codes for CASSGGQGSLSGNTIYF.